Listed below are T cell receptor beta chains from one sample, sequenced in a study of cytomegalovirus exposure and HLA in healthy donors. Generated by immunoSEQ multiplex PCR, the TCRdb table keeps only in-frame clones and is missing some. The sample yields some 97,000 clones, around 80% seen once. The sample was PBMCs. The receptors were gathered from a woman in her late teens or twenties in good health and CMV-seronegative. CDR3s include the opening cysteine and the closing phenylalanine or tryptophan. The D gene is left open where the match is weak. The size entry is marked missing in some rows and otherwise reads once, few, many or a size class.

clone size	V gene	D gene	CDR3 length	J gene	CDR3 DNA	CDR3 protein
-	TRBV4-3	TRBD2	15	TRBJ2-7	TGCGCCAGCAGCCAAGACTCTAGCGGGAGATACGAGCAGTACTTC	CASSQDSSGRYEQYF
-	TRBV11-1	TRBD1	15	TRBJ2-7	TGTGCCAGCAGCTTAGAGGGGACAGGATCCTACGAGCAGTACTTC	CASSLEGTGSYEQYF
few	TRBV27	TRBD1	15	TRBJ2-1	TGTGCCAGCAGTTTAGGACAGGGGACGTACAATGAGCAGTTCTTC	CASSLGQGTYNEQFF
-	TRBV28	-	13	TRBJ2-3	TGTGCCAGCTCGAGGGAGAGGACAGATACGCAGTATTTT	CASSRERTDTQYF
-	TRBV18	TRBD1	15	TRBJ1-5	TGTGCCAGCTCACTGGGACAGGGTACCAATCAGCCCCAGCATTTT	CASSLGQGTNQPQHF
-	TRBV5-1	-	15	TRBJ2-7	TGCGCCAGCAGCTTAGAACTGGGGGCTTCCTACGAGCAGTACTTC	CASSLELGASYEQYF
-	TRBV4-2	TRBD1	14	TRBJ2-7	TGTGCCAGCAGCCAAGATGGACAGGGCTACGAGCAGTACTTC	CASSQDGQGYEQYF
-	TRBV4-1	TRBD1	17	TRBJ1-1	TGCGCCAGCAGCCAAGTTTTGGGCAGGGGGCGAAGCACTGAAGCTTTCTTT	CASSQVLGRGRSTEAFF
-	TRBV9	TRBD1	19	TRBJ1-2	TGTGCCAGCAGCGTAGGAATAGGGAGGAGTGGGACAGGGAGTTTTGGCTACACCTTC	CASSVGIGRSGTGSFGYTF
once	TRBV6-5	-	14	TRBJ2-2	TGTGCCAGCAGTTACTTTGGCAACACCGGGGAGCTGTTTTTT	CASSYFGNTGELFF
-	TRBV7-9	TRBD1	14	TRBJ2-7	TGTTCCAGCAGTGTGACAGGGGGGTTAAACGAGCAGTACTTC	CSSSVTGGLNEQYF
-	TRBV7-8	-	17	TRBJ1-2	TGTGCCAGCAGCCCAAAGATCGACAGTGTTTCTAACTATGGCTACACCTTC	CASSPKIDSVSNYGYTF
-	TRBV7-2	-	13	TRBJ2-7	TGTGCCAGCAGCTTAGGGCCCTCCTACGAGCAGTACTTC	CASSLGPSYEQYF
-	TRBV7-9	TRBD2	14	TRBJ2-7	TGTTCCAGCAGCCCCCCCGGGGGGGGCTACGAGCAGTACTTC	CSSSPPGGGYEQYF
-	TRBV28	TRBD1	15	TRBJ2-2	TGTGCCAGCGGTACCGGGACAGGGGGAACCGGGGAGCTGTTTTTT	CASGTGTGGTGELFF
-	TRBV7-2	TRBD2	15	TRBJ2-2	TGTGCCAGCAGCTCAGGCCGACTAGCTTTCGGGGAGCTGTTTTTT	CASSSGRLAFGELFF
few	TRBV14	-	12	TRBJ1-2	TGTGCCAGCAGCCAAACAGGGTTCGGCTACACCTTC	CASSQTGFGYTF
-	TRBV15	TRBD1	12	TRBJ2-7	TGTGCCACCGGGACAGGGTTAGGGGAGCAGTACTTC	CATGTGLGEQYF
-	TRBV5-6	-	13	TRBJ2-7	TGTGCCAGCAGCTTGTACAGGCTCTACGAGCAGTACTTC	CASSLYRLYEQYF
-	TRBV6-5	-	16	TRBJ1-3	TGTGCCAGCAGTTACTCGGGACACAACGGAGAAAACACCATATATTTT	CASSYSGHNGENTIYF
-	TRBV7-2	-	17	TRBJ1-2	TGTGCCAGCAGCTTAAATCCACCCGCGGGACTGAATTATGGCTACACCTTC	CASSLNPPAGLNYGYTF
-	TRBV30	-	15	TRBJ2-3	TGTGCCTGGAGTGCTAGGGTTCAGGGAAAAGATACGCAGTATTTT	CAWSARVQGKDTQYF
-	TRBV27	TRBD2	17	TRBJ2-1	TGTGCCAGCAGGGAAAGGGGGGGACTAGCGGGCGACAATGAGCAGTTCTTC	CASRERGGLAGDNEQFF
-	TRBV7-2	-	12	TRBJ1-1	TGTGCCAGCAGCCTCTTCAGGGGTGAAGCTTTCTTT	CASSLFRGEAFF
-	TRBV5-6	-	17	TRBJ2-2	TGTGCCAGCAGCCCTAACCCCTGGGGAGCGAACACCGGGGAGCTGTTTTTT	CASSPNPWGANTGELFF
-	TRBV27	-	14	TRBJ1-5	TGTGCCAGCAGGCCTTTCCAGCCGGGGCAGCCCCAGCATTTT	CASRPFQPGQPQHF
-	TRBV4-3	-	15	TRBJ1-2	TGCGCCAGCAGCCAAACGGTAGCGCGCGAGAGCGGCTACACCTTC	CASSQTVARESGYTF
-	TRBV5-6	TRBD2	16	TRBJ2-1	TGTGCCAGCAGCCCTACCGGACTAGCCAATTACAATGAGCAGTTCTTC	CASSPTGLANYNEQFF
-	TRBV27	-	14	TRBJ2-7	TGTGCCAGCAGTTTAAAGTACAGGGACTACGAGCAGTACTTC	CASSLKYRDYEQYF
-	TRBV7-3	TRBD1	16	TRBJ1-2	TGTGCCAGCAGCTTATCGGGTGGACAGGCGGTTGCGGGCTACACCTTC	CASSLSGGQAVAGYTF
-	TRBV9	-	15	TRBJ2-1	TGTGCCAGCAGCGTAGGAAGGACAGCCTACAATGAGCAGTTCTTC	CASSVGRTAYNEQFF
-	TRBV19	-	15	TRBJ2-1	TGTGCCAGTACTCCAAGACAGGGAGGAGGGAATGAGCAGTTCTTC	CASTPRQGGGNEQFF
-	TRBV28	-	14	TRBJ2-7	TGTGCCACCACCTCTTGGAGGAGCTCCTACGAGCAGTACTTC	CATTSWRSSYEQYF
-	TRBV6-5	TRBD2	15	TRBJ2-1	TGTGCCAGCAGTAGTACACGGGGGGGAGGGAATGAGCAGTTCTTC	CASSSTRGGGNEQFF
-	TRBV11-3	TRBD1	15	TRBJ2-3	TGTGCCAGCAGCCCTCGGACAGGGGGCACAGATACGCAGTATTTT	CASSPRTGGTDTQYF
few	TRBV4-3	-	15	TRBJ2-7	TGCGCCAGCAGCCAAGAGCTAACTAGCACTTACGAGCAGTACTTC	CASSQELTSTYEQYF
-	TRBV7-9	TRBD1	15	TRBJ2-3	TGTGCCAGCAGCCACCGGACAGGGATCACAGATACGCAGTATTTT	CASSHRTGITDTQYF
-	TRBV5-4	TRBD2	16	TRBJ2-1	TGTGCCAGCAGCTCCGACACGGGACTAGCGTACAATGAGCAGTTCTTC	CASSSDTGLAYNEQFF
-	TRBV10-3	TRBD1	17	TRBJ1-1	TGTTCTACCCCGTCCGAGACAGGGCTATATTGGAACACTGAAGCTTTCTTT	CSTPSETGLYWNTEAFF
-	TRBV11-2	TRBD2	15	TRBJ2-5	TGTGCCAGCAGCTTAGAAGCGGGGGGGGGAGAGACCCAGTACTTC	CASSLEAGGGETQYF
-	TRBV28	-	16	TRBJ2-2	TGTGCCAGCAGTTTACTTCTTCTATCGAACACCGGGGAGCTGTTTTTT	CASSLLLLSNTGELFF